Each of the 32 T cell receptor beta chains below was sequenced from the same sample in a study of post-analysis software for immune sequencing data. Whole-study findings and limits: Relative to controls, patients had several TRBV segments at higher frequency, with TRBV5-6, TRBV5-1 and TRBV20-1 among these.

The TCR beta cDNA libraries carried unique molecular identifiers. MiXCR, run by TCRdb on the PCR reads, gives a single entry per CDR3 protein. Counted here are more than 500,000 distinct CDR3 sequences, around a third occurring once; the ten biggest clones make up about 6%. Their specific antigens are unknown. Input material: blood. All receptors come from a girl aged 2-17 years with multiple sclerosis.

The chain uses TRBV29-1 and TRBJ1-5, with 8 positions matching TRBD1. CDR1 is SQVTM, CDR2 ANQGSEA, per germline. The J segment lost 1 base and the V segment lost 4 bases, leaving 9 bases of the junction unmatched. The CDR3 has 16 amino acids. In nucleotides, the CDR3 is TGCAGCGTTGCCCTTAAACAGGGGGGGAGCAATCAGCCCCAGCATTTT. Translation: CSVALKQGGSNQPQHF.

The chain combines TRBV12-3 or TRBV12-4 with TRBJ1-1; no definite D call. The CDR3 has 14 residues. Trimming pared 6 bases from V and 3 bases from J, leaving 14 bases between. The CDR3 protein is CASSPQSGHTEAFF. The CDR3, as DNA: TGTGCCAGCAGCCCACAGTCTGGGCACACTGAAGCTTTCTTT.

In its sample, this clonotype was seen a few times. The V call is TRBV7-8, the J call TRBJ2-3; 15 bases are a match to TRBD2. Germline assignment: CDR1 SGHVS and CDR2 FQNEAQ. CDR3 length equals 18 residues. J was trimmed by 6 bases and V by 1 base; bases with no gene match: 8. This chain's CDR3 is CASSLELRTSGGADTQYF. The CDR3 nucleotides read TGTGCCAGCAGCTTAGAGCTCCGGACTAGCGGGGGGGCGGATACGCAGTATTTT.

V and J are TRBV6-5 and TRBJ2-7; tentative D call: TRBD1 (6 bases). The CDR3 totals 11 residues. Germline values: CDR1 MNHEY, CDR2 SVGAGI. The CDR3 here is CVAGESYEQYF. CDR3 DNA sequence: TGTGTTGCAGGGGAGTCCTACGAGCAGTACTTC.

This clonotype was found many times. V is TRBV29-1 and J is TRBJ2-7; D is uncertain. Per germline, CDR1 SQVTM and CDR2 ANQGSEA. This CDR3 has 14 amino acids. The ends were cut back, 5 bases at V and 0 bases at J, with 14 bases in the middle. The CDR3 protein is CSVSLLGGSYEQYF. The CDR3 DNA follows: TGCAGCGTTTCATTACTCGGCGGCTCCTACGAGCAGTACTTC.

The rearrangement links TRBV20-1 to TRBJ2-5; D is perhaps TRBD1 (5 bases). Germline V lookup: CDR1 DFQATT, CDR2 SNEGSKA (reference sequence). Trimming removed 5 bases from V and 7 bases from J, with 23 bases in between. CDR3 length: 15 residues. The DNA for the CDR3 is TGCAGTGCTGAGTTAGGGGTTCCCTCAATCTCGACCCAGTACTTC. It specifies CSAELGVPSISTQYF.

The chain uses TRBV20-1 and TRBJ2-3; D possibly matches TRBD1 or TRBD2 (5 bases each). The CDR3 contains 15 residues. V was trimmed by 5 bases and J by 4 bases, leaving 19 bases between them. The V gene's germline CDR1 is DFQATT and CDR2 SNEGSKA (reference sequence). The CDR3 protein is CSAGSGAEMADTQYF. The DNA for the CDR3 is TGCAGTGCTGGGAGTGGGGCCGAGATGGCAGATACGCAGTATTTT.

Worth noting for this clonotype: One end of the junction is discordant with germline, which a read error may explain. CDR3 DNA sequence: TGTGCCAGTAGCCAAGATTCACCCCCCCACTTT. Amino acid sequence: CASSQDSPPHF. The genes are TRBV3-1 and TRBJ1-6, with no clear D. This CDR3 is 11 amino acids long. The V gene's germline CDR1 is LGHDT and CDR2 YNNKEL (reference sequence).

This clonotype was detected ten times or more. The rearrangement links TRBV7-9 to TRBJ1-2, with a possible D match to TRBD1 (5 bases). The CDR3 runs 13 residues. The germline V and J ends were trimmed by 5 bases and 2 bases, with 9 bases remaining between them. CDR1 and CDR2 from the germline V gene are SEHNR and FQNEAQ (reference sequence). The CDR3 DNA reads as TGTGCCAGCAGCGCTAGGGGAAACTATGGCTACACCTTC. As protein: CASSARGNYGYTF.

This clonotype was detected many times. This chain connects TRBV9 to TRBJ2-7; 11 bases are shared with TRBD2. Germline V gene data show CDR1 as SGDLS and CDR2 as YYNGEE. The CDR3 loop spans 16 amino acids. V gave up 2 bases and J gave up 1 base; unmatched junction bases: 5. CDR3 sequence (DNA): TGTGCCAGCAGCGTTGGGTCTAGCGGGGGGTCCTACGAGCAGTACTTC. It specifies CASSVGSSGGSYEQYF.

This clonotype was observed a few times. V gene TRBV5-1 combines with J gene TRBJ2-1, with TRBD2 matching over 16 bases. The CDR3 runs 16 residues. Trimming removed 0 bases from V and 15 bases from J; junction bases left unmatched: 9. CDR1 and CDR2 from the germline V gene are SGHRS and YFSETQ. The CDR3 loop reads CASSLASGLAGGIAFF. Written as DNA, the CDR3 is TGCGCCAGCAGCTTGGCCTCGGGACTAGCGGGGGGGATTGCGTTCTTC.

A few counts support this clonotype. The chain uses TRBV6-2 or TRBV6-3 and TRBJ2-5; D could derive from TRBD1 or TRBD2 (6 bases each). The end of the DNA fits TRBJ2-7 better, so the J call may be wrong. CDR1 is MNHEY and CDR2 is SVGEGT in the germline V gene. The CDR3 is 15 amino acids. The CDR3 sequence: CASSYSRGGGYEQYF. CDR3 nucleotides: TGTGCCAGCAGTTACAGTAGAGGGGGAGGTTACGAGCAGTACTTC.

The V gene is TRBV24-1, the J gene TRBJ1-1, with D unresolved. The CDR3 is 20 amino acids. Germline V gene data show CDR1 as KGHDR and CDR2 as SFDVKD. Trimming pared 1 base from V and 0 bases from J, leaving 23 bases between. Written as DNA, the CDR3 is TGTGCCACCAGTGATTTAGTTCCCCGGGCAGGCCTATTCTTGAACACTGAAGCTTTCTTT. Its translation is CATSDLVPRAGLFLNTEAFF.

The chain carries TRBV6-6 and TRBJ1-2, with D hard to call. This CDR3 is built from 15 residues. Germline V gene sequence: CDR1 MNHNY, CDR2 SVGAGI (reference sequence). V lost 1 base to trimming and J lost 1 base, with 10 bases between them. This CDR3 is CASSYYTNSNYGYTF. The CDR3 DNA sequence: TGTGCCAGCAGTTACTACACGAACAGTAACTATGGCTACACCTTC.

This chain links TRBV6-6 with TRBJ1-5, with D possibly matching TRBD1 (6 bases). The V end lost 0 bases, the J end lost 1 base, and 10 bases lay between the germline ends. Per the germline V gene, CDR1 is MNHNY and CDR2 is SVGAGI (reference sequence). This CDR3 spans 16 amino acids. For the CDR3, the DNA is TGTGCCAGCAGTTACTCGACAGGTTGGAGCAATCAGCCCCAGCATTTT. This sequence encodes CASSYSTGWSNQPQHF.

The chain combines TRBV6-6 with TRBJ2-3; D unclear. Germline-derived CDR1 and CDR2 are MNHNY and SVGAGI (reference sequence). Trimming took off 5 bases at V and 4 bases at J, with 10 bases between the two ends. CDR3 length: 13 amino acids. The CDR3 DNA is TGTGCCAGCAGTACCCCCCGGGCAGATACGCAGTATTTT. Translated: CASSTPRADTQYF.

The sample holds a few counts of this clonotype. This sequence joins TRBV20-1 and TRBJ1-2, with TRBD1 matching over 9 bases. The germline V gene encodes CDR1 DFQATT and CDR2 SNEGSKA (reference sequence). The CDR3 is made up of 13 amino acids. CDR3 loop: CGNPGQGNYGYTF. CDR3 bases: TGCGGAAATCCGGGACAGGGTAACTATGGCTACACCTTC.

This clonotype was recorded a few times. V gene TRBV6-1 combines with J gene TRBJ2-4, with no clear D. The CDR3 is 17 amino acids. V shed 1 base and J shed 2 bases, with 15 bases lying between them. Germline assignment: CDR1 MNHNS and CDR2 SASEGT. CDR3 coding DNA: TGTGCCAGCAGTGAAGTCGCGCCCTGGGTAACCAAAAACATTCAGTACTTC. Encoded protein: CASSEVAPWVTKNIQYF.

The CDR3 is CAIRDRVIVSTEAFF. The CDR3 nucleotides are TGTGCCATCAGGGACAGGGTTATTGTTTCCACTGAAGCTTTCTTT. The chain has TRBV10-3 and TRBJ1-1; 8 bases are shared with TRBD1. From germline, CDR1 is ENHRY and CDR2 SYGVKD. With V trimmed by 6 bases and J by 4 bases, 10 bases remained unmatched. The CDR3 is 15 residues long.

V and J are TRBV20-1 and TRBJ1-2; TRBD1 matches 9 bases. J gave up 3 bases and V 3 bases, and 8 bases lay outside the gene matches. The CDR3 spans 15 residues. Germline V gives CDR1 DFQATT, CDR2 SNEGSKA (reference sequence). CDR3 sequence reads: CSASRDRALYYGYTF. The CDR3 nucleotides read TGCAGTGCTAGTAGGGACAGGGCCCTATACTATGGCTACACCTTC.

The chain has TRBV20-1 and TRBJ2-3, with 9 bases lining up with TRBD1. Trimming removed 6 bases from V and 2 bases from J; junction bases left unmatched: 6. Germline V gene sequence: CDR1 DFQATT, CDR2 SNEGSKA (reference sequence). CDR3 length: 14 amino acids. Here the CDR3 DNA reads TGCAGTGCAACGGACAGGGGACTCACAGATACGCAGTATTTT. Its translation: CSATDRGLTDTQYF.

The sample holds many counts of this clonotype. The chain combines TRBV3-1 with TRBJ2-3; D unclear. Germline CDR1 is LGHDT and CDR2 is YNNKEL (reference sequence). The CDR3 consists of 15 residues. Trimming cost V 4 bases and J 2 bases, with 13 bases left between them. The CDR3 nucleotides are TGTGCCAGCAGCCGAGACTCCCTACACACAGATACGCAGTATTTT. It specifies CASSRDSLHTDTQYF.

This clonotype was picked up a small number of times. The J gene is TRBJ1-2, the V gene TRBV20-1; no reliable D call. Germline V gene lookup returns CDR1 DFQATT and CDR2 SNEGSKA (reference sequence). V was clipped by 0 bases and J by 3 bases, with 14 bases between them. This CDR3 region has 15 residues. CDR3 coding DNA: TGCAGTGCTAGAGATGCGGTGGGCGGATACTATGGCTACACCTTC. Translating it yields CSARDAVGGYYGYTF.

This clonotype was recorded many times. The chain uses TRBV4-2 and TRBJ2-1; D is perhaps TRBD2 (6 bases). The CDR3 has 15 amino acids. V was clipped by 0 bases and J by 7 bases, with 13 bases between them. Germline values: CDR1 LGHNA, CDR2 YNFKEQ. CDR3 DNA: TGTGCCAGCAGCCAAGAGGGTTCGGCGGGAAATGAGCAGTTCTTC. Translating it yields CASSQEGSAGNEQFF.

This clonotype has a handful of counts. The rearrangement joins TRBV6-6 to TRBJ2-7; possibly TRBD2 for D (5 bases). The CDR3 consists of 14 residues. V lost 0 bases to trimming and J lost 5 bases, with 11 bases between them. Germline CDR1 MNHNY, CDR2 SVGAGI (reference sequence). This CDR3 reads CASSYSAGNHEQYF. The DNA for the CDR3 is TGTGCCAGCAGTTACTCGGCGGGTAACCACGAGCAGTACTTC.

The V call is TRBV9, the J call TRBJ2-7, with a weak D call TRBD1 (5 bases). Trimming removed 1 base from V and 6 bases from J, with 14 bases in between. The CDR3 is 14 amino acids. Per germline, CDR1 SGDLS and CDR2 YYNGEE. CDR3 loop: CASSVPGNEAEQYF. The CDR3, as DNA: TGTGCCAGCAGCGTACCAGGGAATGAGGCCGAGCAGTACTTC.

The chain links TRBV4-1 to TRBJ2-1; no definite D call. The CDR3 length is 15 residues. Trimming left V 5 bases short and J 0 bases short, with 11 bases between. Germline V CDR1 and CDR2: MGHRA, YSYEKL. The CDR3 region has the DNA TGCGCCAGCAGCTCCAGCCTGAGCTCCTACAATGAGCAGTTCTTC. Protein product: CASSSSLSSYNEQFF.

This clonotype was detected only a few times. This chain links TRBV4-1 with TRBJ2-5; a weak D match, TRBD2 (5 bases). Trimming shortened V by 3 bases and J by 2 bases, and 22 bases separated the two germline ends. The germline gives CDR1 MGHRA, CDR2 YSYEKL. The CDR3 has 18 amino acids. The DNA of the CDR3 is TGCGCCAGCAGCCAGCTATGGGCGGGCGGAGACGAACAAGAGACCCAGTACTTC. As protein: CASSQLWAGGDEQETQYF.

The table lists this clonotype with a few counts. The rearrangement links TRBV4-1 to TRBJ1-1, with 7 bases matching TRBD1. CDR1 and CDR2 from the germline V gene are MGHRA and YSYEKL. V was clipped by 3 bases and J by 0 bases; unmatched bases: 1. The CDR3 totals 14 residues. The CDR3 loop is CASSHRGLNTEAFF. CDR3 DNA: TGCGCCAGCAGCCATAGGGGGCTGAACACTGAAGCTTTCTTT.

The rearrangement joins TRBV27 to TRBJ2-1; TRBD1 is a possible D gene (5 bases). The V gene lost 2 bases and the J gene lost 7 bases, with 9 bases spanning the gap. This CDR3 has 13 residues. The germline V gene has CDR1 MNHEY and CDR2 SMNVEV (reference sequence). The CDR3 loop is CASSLQGWNEQFF. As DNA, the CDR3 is TGTGCCAGCAGTTTACAGGGATGGAATGAGCAGTTCTTC.

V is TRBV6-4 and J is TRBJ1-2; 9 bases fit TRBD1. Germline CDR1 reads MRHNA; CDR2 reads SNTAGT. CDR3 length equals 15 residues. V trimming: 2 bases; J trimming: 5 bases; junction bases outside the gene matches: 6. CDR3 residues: CASSDDPGTGYGYTF. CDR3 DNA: TGTGCCAGCAGTGACGACCCCGGGACAGGGTATGGCTACACCTTC.

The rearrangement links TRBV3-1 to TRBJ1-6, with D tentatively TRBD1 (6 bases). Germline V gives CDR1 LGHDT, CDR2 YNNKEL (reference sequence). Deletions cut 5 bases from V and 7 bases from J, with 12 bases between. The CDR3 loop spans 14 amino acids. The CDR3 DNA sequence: TGTGCCAGCAGCGAGATCCAGGGGAATTCACCCCTCCACTTT. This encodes CASSEIQGNSPLHF.